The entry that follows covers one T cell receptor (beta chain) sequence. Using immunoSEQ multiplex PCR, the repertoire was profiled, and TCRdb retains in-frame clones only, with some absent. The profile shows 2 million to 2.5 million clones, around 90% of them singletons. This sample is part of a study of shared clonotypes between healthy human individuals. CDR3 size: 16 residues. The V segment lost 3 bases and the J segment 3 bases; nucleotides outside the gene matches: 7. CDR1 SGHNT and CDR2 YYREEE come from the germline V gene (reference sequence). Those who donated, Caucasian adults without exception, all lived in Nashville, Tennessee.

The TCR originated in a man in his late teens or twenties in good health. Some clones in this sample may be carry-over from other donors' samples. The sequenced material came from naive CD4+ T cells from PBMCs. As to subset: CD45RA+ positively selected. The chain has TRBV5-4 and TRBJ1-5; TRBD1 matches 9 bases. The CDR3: CASSYGTGGLNQPQHF. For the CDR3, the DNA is TGTGCCAGCAGCTACGGAACAGGGGGCCTCAATCAGCCCCAGCATTTT.